This TCR beta chain comes out of a study of blood T cells in healthy people across ages. The use of a sample-barcoded 5' primer and a J-beta primer mix characterized a second PCR of roughly 7 to 11 cycles. A single record per CDR3 protein comes from TCRdb applying MiXCR to the 5' RACE reads. The sample consists of approximately 800,000 distinct CDR3 sequences, 36% of them appearing once. As for this clonotype: This may be a read error: a much more frequent sequence differs by one nucleotide.

Germline values: CDR1 MNHEY, CDR2 SVGEGT. J lost 8 bases, V lost 5 bases, and 8 bases had no gene match. The CDR3 is 14 amino acids. This sequence originates from a man aged 18-30 years in good health. The chain combines TRBV6-2 or TRBV6-3 with TRBJ2-1, with 8 bases aligning to TRBD2. Sequences were obtained from blood. As DNA, the CDR3 is TGTGCCAGCAGTGTAGCGGGGAGATACGATGAGCAGTTCTTC. This sequence encodes CASSVAGRYDEQFF.